This T cell receptor (beta chain) was retrieved from a study of response to subunit inactivated influenza vaccine. Study-wide findings and caveats: Few additional T cells are recruited per seasonal influenza vaccination, authors suggested.

This clonotype was found many times. Its antigen remains unidentified. From the RT-PCR reads, TCRdb called clonotypes with MiXCR, one entry per CDR3 protein. The profile covers 600,000 to 850,000 distinct CDR3 sequences, with 14% appearing a single time and 6% to 9.5% taken by the ten largest. This specimen consisted of PBMCs from blood, obtained 14 to 15 days before vaccination. The receptor's source is a man between 50 and 59 years old who received an inactivated influenza vaccine.

Here the CDR3 reads CASSLSAVGYGYTF. Written as DNA, the CDR3 is TGTGCCAGCAGTTTGTCTGCGGTGGGCTATGGCTACACCTTC. This rearrangement joins TRBV12-3 or TRBV12-4 to TRBJ1-2; D unclear. CDR3 length: 14 residues. With 3 bases removed from V and 4 bases from J, the gap between germline ends came to 12 bases.